This TCR beta chain was documented in a study of response to subunit inactivated influenza vaccine. As concerns this clonotype: Its cognate antigen is unknown.

General study findings and limits: Every seasonal influenza vaccination brings in few new T cells, the authors suggested.

CDR1 is SGHTA, CDR2 FQGNSA, per germline. The ends were cut back, 1 base at V and 3 bases at J, with 9 bases in the middle. The CDR3 runs to 14 residues. MiXCR was run by TCRdb on the RT-PCR reads, yielding one entry per CDR3 protein. The data show 500,000 or so distinct CDR3 sequences, approximately 15% seen once. Material: CD4+ T cells sorted from PBMCs, obtained around 25 months after vaccination. The chain combines TRBV7-2 with TRBJ2-5; D remains ambiguous. This TCR was recovered from a man aged 50 to 69 who received an inactivated influenza vaccine. The CDR3 here is CASSLGGRKETQYF. The CDR3 DNA is TGTGCCAGCAGCTTAGGAGGCCGAAAAGAGACCCAGTACTTC.